This T cell receptor (beta chain) was profiled in a study of T cells in Graves' hyperthyroidism and ophthalmopathy. Trimming took off 5 bases at V and 6 bases at J, with 14 bases between the two ends. The germline gives CDR1 SGHTA, CDR2 FQGNSA. The CDR3 has 13 amino acids. What was amplified from RNA transcripts were TCR beta CDR3 regions. Using the HTBI primer set, a first-round RT-PCR was run on the TCR CDR3. TCRdb re-analysed the multiplex PCR reads in MiXCR, keeping a single row per CDR3 protein. This sample yields fewer than 550,000 distinct CDR3 sequences, of which approximately 24% are seen a single time; approximately 10% belongs to the top ten. The study's findings and limits: Ophthalmopathy was model-predicted a median about 7.1 months pre-onset.

Remarks on this clonotype: What it binds is unknown.

Uncontrolled infection, other autoimmune disease, pregnancy or lactation disqualified patients from enrolment. The chain links TRBV7-2 to TRBJ2-7; D gene uncertain. Sequencing input: blood. The origin of this receptor is a woman between 25 and 40 years old with Graves' ophthalmopathy. This chain's CDR3 is CASSTTTSSEQYF. CDR3 nucleotides: TGTGCCAGCAGCACCACTACCTCTAGCGAGCAGTACTTC.